The present entry profiles one T cell receptor beta chain with its context. Profiled with immunoSEQ multiplex PCR; TCRdb holds only in-frame clones, not every one. The repertoire consists of about 230,000 clones, with 65% to 90% occurring once and the leading ten covering around a tenth. Germline V gene sequence: CDR1 LNHDA, CDR2 SQIVND (reference sequence). After removal of 4 bases from V and 1 base from J, the junction contained 7 bases not matched to a gene. The CDR3 totals 17 residues. The data stem from a study of blood T cell repertoires in COVID-19. The specimen sequenced was peripheral blood. This sequence originates from a man aged 50-59 years with COVID-19, enrolled during active disease. The chain combines TRBV19 with TRBJ2-5, with 12 bases matching TRBD2. This CDR3 is CASSKTTSGGPQETQYF. DNA for the CDR3: TGTGCCAGTAGTAAGACGACTAGCGGGGGACCCCAAGAGACCCAGTACTTC.